The 18 T cell receptor beta chains below come from one sample, sequenced in a study of OX40 agonist ivuxolimab in advanced cancers. The table came from immunoSEQ multiplex PCR; TCRdb's copy has only in-frame clones and leaves some out. The sample consists of around 80,000 clones, 70% to 90% of them appearing once. Sequences were derived from CD4+ or CD8+ T cells sorted from blood, sampled in a trial of the OX40 agonist ivuxolimab. The receptors originated from an adult with an advanced solid tumor such as melanoma, head and neck, liver or kidney cancer.

This chain uses TRBV6-1 with TRBJ1-6; D call uncertain. CDR3 length equals 15 residues. V shed 4 bases and J shed 1 base, with 8 bases lying between them. The germline V gene encodes CDR1 MNHNS and CDR2 SASEGT. The CDR3 loop reads CASSAHGSYNSPLHF. The CDR3 nucleotides read TGTGCCAGCAGTGCCCATGGGTCCTATAATTCACCCCTCCACTTT.

V and J are TRBV5-4 and TRBJ1-1; D unresolved. Germline assignment: CDR1 SGHNT and CDR2 YYREEE (reference sequence). V lost 3 bases and J 7 bases, leaving 16 bases between the germline ends. The CDR3 runs 14 residues. This CDR3 is CASSYDYSSGEAFF. The CDR3 DNA reads as TGTGCCAGCAGCTACGATTACAGTTCTGGTGAAGCTTTCTTT.

This chain uses TRBV6-5 with TRBJ1-5; unclear D gene. This CDR3 comprises 15 residues. Germline CDR1 is MNHEY and CDR2 is SVGAGI. V was cut by 3 bases and J by 0 bases, with 9 bases left in between. CDR3 loop: CASSYNIHSNQPQHF. In DNA, the CDR3 is TGTGCCAGCAGTTATAACATTCATAGCAATCAGCCCCAGCATTTT.

The V gene is TRBV15, the J gene TRBJ2-1; 7 bases align to TRBD2. The CDR3 has 15 amino acids. Trimming at V came to 5 bases and at J to 5 bases, leaving 9 bases not matched to a gene. From germline, CDR1 is LNHNV and CDR2 YYDKDF (reference sequence). DNA of the CDR3: TGTGCCACCAGCGGCCGACTAGCCCAGAACAATGAGCAGTTCTTC. Encoded protein: CATSGRLAQNNEQFF.

V usage is TRBV11-3 and J usage is TRBJ2-2; TRBD1 aligns across 10 bases. CDR3 length equals 15 residues. The germline V gene encodes CDR1 SGHNT and CDR2 YENEEA. Germline trimming cut 3 bases from V and 5 bases from J; bases unmatched to any gene: 3. CDR3 DNA: TGTGCCAGCAGCTTCCGGACAGGGGGAACCGGGGAGCTGTTTTTT. Its protein is CASSFRTGGTGELFF.

The V and J genes are TRBV5-6 and TRBJ2-3; no clear D gene. CDR3 length equals 13 residues. Per the germline V gene, CDR1 is SGHDT and CDR2 is YYEEEE. The V end was cut by 4 bases, the J end by 0 bases, with 6 bases between. The DNA for the CDR3 is TGTGCCAGCAGCCCCTCGAGCACAGATACGCAGTATTTT. This codes for CASSPSSTDTQYF.

The chain joins TRBV5-5 to TRBJ2-5; D unclear. Trimming took 0 bases from V and 4 from J, leaving 4 bases between them. Germline values: CDR1 SGHKS, CDR2 YYEKEE (reference sequence). The CDR3 is 12 amino acids. The CDR3 protein is CASSLGVETQYF. CDR3 nucleotides: TGTGCCAGCAGCTTGGGGGTAGAGACCCAGTACTTC.

J is TRBJ1-1 and V is TRBV4-2; possible D gene TRBD1, 6 bases. V was shortened by 3 bases and J by 4 bases, with 12 bases between the two germline ends. The CDR3 runs to 14 residues. The germline V gene encodes CDR1 LGHNA and CDR2 YNFKEQ. The CDR3 sequence is CASSHRGQSTEAFF. The CDR3 nucleotides are TGTGCCAGCAGCCACCGTGGACAGTCCACTGAAGCTTTCTTT.

This chain uses TRBV2 with TRBJ1-4; no firm D call. The CDR3 loop spans 15 amino acids. Per the germline V gene, CDR1 is SNHLY and CDR2 is FYNNEI. V was pared by 4 bases and J by 0 bases, with 9 bases between. The CDR3 sequence: CASSGAVATNEKLFF. The DNA for the CDR3 is TGTGCCAGCAGTGGCGCCGTTGCAACTAATGAAAAACTGTTTTTT.

This clone was observed a single time. The chain has TRBV27 and TRBJ1-4; 10 positions agree with TRBD1. This CDR3 comprises 15 residues. The germline V gene encodes CDR1 MNHEY and CDR2 SMNVEV (reference sequence). V dropped 7 bases and J dropped 3; count of bases not matched to a gene: 5. The CDR3 loop is CASKRDRGANEKLFF. The CDR3 nucleotides are TGTGCCAGCAAGAGGGACAGGGGAGCTAATGAAAAACTGTTTTTT.

The chain links TRBV7-8 to TRBJ1-2; a weak D match, TRBD1 (6 bases). The CDR3 covers 17 residues. Germline CDR1 and CDR2: SGHVS and FQNEAQ. With 0 bases removed from V and 4 bases from J, the gap between germline ends came to 18 bases. This CDR3 reads CASSLAARGGRGYGYTF. The CDR3 DNA sequence: TGTGCCAGCAGCTTAGCCGCCCGGGGGGGGCGCGGCTATGGCTACACCTTC.

Turning to this clone: The same CDR3 can be traced to other DNA sequences in this sample. V usage is TRBV18 and J usage is TRBJ2-2; no definite D call. The CDR3 sequence is 13 residues long. V gave up 1 base and J gave up 5 bases, with 5 bases separating them. Germline V gene sequence: CDR1 KGHSH, CDR2 LQKENI. The CDR3 DNA reads TGTGCCAGCTCACCACAGGGAACCGGGGAGCTGTTTTTT. Translation gives CASSPQGTGELFF.

V and J are TRBV29-1 and TRBJ1-5; no clear D gene. The length of the CDR3 is 10 residues. The ends were cut back, 4 bases at V and 7 bases at J, with 5 bases in the middle. CDR1 is SQVTM and CDR2 is ANQGSEA in the germline V gene. The CDR3 region is CSVGRQPQHF. CDR3 coding DNA: TGCAGCGTTGGTCGGCAGCCCCAGCATTTT.

The rearrangement links TRBV19 to TRBJ2-3; 9 bases agree with TRBD1. From germline, CDR1 is LNHDA and CDR2 SQIVND (reference sequence). The CDR3 spans 15 residues. Losses at the gene ends were 5 bases for V and 5 bases for J; bases not matched to a gene: 8. The DNA of the CDR3 is TGTGCCAGTAGTTCACTGACAGGGGGTCAAGATACGCAGTATTTT. It translates to CASSSLTGGQDTQYF.

This rearrangement joins TRBV27 to TRBJ2-7; weak D call: TRBD2 (5 bases). CDR1 and CDR2 from the germline V gene are MNHEY and SMNVEV (reference sequence). This CDR3 is 16 amino acids long. V gave up 3 bases and J gave up 1 base, with 16 bases separating them. CDR3 residues: CASSFGAETASYEQYF. The CDR3 nucleotides read TGTGCCAGCAGTTTTGGAGCGGAAACTGCATCCTACGAGCAGTACTTC.

This chain joins TRBV30 and TRBJ2-1, with 13 bases identical to TRBD2. J was trimmed by 9 bases and V by 1 base; bases with no gene match: 9. The CDR3 length is 16 residues. Per the germline V gene, CDR1 is GTSNPN and CDR2 is SVGIG (reference sequence). The CDR3 region is CAWSAAGLAGVLEQFF. CDR3 DNA sequence: TGTGCCTGGAGTGCCGCCGGACTAGCGGGAGTTCTTGAGCAGTTCTTC.

The gene calls are TRBV27 and TRBJ2-3, with D possibly TRBD2 on 5 matching bases. Germline lookup yields CDR1 MNHEY and CDR2 SMNVEV (reference sequence). The V end lost 3 bases, the J end lost 4 bases, and 8 bases lay between the germline ends. The CDR3 is 13 amino acids. The CDR3 is CASSFGSADTQYF. CDR3 sequence (DNA): TGTGCCAGCAGTTTTGGGAGCGCAGATACGCAGTATTTT.

This clone appeared a few times. The rearrangement links TRBV5-4 to TRBJ1-1; D is perhaps TRBD1 (6 bases). Trimming took 5 bases from V and 0 from J, leaving 14 bases between them. The germline CDR1 and CDR2 sequences are SGHNT and YYREEE (reference sequence). This CDR3 contains 15 residues. CDR3 in amino acids: CASREQGGLNTEAFF. CDR3 DNA sequence: TGTGCCAGCAGAGAACAGGGAGGGCTGAACACTGAAGCTTTCTTT.